The clone carrying this T cell receptor beta chain was observed a few times. Its antigen is undetermined. The authors built TCR beta libraries using iRepertoire HTBI primers and Arm-PCR of CDR3 regions. TCRdb passed the multiplex PCR reads through MiXCR, listing each CDR3 protein once. The data show around 400,000 distinct CDR3 sequences, with roughly 24% seen just once and roughly a quarter held by the top ten. The germline V gene encodes CDR1 DFQATT and CDR2 SNEGSKA (reference sequence). V was shortened by 7 bases and J by 0 bases, with 6 bases between the two germline ends. CDR3 length equals 11 residues. This entry comes from a study of regulatory T cells in long-lasting Graves disease. Points from the study as a whole: Study was limited to peripheral blood, excluding thyroid tissue.

Noted time point: persistent/refractory GD, antithyroid drugs over 5 years with positive TRAb. TCR sequences were obtained from RNA taken from PBMCs. The receptor comes from a woman between 40 and 55 years old with Graves disease. Specimen: peripheral blood mononuclear cells (PBMCs), collected when the disease was refractory, from a patient treated with antithyroid drugs. This chain joins TRBV20-1 and TRBJ1-1; tentatively, D is TRBD1 (5 bases). CDR3: CSEGMNTEAFF. As DNA, the CDR3 is TGCAGTGAGGGGATGAACACTGAAGCTTTCTTT.